Below, one T cell receptor (beta chain) is given with its context. Its antigen is not known. The source of the sample is a study of cytomegalovirus exposure and HLA in healthy donors. General study results and limits: Some public TCRs appeared in many individuals, while most sequences were rare.

This CDR3 is built from 13 residues. The germline CDR1 and CDR2 sequences are MNHNS and SASEGT. Trimming took 9 bases from V and 3 from J, leaving 12 bases between them. PCR was performed using 60 Vbeta and 13 Jbeta primers. Using immunoSEQ multiplex PCR, the repertoire was profiled, and TCRdb retains in-frame clones only, with some absent. The table records roughly 170,000 clones, over 70% of them present only once. This chain connects TRBV6-1 to TRBJ1-5; no reliable D call. The receptor was isolated from a woman younger than 45 in good health and CMV-seropositive. The sequencing sample was made of PBMCs. The CDR3 DNA follows: TGTGCCAGTGGAGAAAGTTTCAATCAGCCCCAGCATTTT. This codes for CASGESFNQPQHF.